What follows are 12 T cell receptor beta chains derived from one specimen sequenced in a study of blood T cell repertoires in COVID-19. TCRdb's copy holds only in-frame clones and misses some; the assay was immunoSEQ multiplex PCR. The table lists 200,000 to 300,000 clones, approximately 80% of them singletons. The sequencing sample was made of peripheral blood. The source of these receptors is a woman older than 75 with COVID-19, enrolled during active disease.

This clone has more than one count but fewer than ten. The chain is built from TRBV20-1 and TRBJ1-5; 7 bases line up with TRBD1. Germline V gene data show CDR1 as DFQATT and CDR2 as SNEGSKA (reference sequence). V lost 6 bases, J lost 5 bases, and 13 bases stayed unmatched. The CDR3 runs 15 residues. This CDR3 is CSASVTGQGDQPQHF. The CDR3 DNA follows: TGCAGTGCGAGTGTAACGGGCCAGGGGGATCAGCCCCAGCATTTT.

CDR3 DNA sequence: TGTGCCAGCAGCCCCGCGGGGGGTGGCACTGAAGCTTTCTTT. Its translation is CASSPAGGGTEAFF. The rearrangement uses TRBV3-1 (or the pseudogene TRBV3-2) and TRBJ1-1, with D possibly TRBD1 on 5 matching bases. Germline CDR1 is LGHDT and CDR2 is YNNKEL (reference sequence). V lost 4 bases and J lost 4, with 13 bases in between. This CDR3 is built from 14 residues.

This clone was found once. V and J are TRBV5-8 and TRBJ1-4; TRBD1 aligns across 7 bases. The V gene end was trimmed by 4 bases and the J gene end by 11 bases; junction bases not matched to a gene: 5. Germline V CDR1 and CDR2: SGHTS, YDEGEE. The CDR3 spans 12 residues. CDR3 residues: CASSLGQNKLFF. CDR3 DNA sequence: TGTGCCAGCAGCCTGGGACAGAATAAACTGTTTTTT.

This chain joins TRBV5-1 and TRBJ2-2; TRBD1 aligns across 9 bases. From germline, CDR1 is SGHRS and CDR2 YFSETQ. This CDR3 is 15 amino acids long. Germline trimming cut 4 bases from V and 3 bases from J; bases unmatched to any gene: 4. The CDR3 region has the DNA TGCGCCAGCAGCCAAGACAGGGGGTACACCGGGGAGCTGTTTTTT. Its translation: CASSQDRGYTGELFF.

This clone was counted a few times. The chain combines TRBV19 with TRBJ1-5; D is unresolved. The CDR3 runs 13 residues. CDR1 is LNHDA, CDR2 SQIVND, per germline (reference sequence). The V gene lost 7 bases and the J gene lost 5 bases, with 12 bases spanning the gap. The CDR3: CASTWAWDQPQHF. The CDR3 region has the DNA TGTGCCAGTACGTGGGCATGGGATCAGCCCCAGCATTTT.

This chain's CDR3 is CASSGVGGQSVLMNTEAFF. The CDR3 bases are TGTGCCAGCAGTGGGGTGGGAGGACAATCAGTTCTCATGAACACTGAAGCTTTCTTT. The rearrangement links TRBV6-1 to TRBJ1-1; TRBD1 might be the D (5 bases). V lost 4 bases and J lost 0, with 24 bases in between. CDR3 length: 19 amino acids. Per germline, CDR1 MNHNS and CDR2 SASEGT.

This chain joins TRBV7-9 and TRBJ2-3; TRBD2 agrees at 7 bases. CDR3 length: 15 residues. From germline, CDR1 is SEHNR and CDR2 FQNEAQ (reference sequence). The J segment lost 0 bases and the V segment lost 6 bases, leaving 6 bases of the junction unmatched. CDR3 in DNA: TGTGCCAGCAGTCTGACTAGCCCTAGCACAGATACGCAGTATTTT. It translates to CASSLTSPSTDTQYF.

V and J are TRBV15 and TRBJ1-1, with D unclear. V dropped 5 bases and J dropped 1 base, with 8 bases sitting between them. Germline V gives CDR1 LNHNV, CDR2 YYDKDF (reference sequence). The CDR3 spans 13 residues. The CDR3 DNA reads TGTGCCACCAGCGGGCCAGAGAACACTGAAGCTTTCTTT. Translating gives CATSGPENTEAFF. The complete variable domain, with remaining parts taken from reference TRBV15 and TRBJ1-1, reads DAMVIQNPRYQVTQFGKPVTLSCSQTLNHNVMYWYQQKSSQAPKLLFHYYDKDFNNEADTPDNFQSRRPNTSFCFLDIRSPGLGDTAMYLCATSGPENTEAFFGQGTRLTVV.

The gene calls are TRBV4-1 and TRBJ1-3; TRBD1 agrees at 7 bases. With 4 bases clipped from V and 2 bases from J, the junction kept 11 bases outside the gene matches. Germline V gene lookup returns CDR1 MGHRA and CDR2 YSYEKL. The CDR3 extends over 17 amino acids. CDR3 sequence: CASSPYRQGTAGNTIYF. CDR3 sequence (DNA): TGCGCCAGCAGCCCCTACCGACAGGGAACTGCTGGAAACACCATATATTTT.

The chain couples TRBV7-3 to TRBJ1-1; D is unresolved. The CDR3 is 13 amino acids. V was trimmed by 5 bases and J by 4 bases, leaving 11 bases between them. Looked up from germline, CDR1 is SGHTA and CDR2 is FQGTGA. In DNA form, the CDR3 reads TGTGCCAGCAGCACCCAAGAGGGCACTGAAGCTTTCTTT. Its translation: CASSTQEGTEAFF. The full variable domain, rest sourced from reference TRBV7-3 and TRBJ1-1, is GAGVSQTPSNKVTEKGKYVELRCDPISGHTALYWYRQSLGQGPEFLIYFQGTGAADDSGLPNDRFFAVRPEGSVSTLKIQRTERGDSAVYLCASSTQEGTEAFFGQGTRLTVV.

This chain links TRBV6-5 with TRBJ1-1, with TRBD1 matching 8 bases. The CDR3 totals 12 residues. Germline lookup yields CDR1 MNHEY and CDR2 SVGAGI. The V and J ends lost 7 bases and 5 bases, in that order; junction bases with no gene match: 3. The DNA for the CDR3 is TGTGCCAGCACTCGACAGGGGACTGAAGCTTTCTTT. This sequence encodes CASTRQGTEAFF.

DNA for the CDR3: TGTGCCAGCAGCTTTACGACAGGGGGAAAGTATGGCTACACCTTC. This gives the protein CASSFTTGGKYGYTF. This chain uses TRBV6-5 with TRBJ1-2; 9 positions agree with TRBD1. The germline CDR1 and CDR2 sequences are MNHEY and SVGAGI. After removal of 6 bases from V and 5 bases from J, the junction contained 10 bases not matched to a gene. The CDR3 runs to 15 residues.